Sequencing of this T cell receptor (beta chain) was carried out in a study of T cell changes during pregnancy in multiple sclerosis. This clone has only one observation. Germline assignment: CDR1 LGHNA and CDR2 YNFKEQ. CDR3 length: 19 amino acids. V shed 0 bases and J shed 7 bases, with 24 bases lying between them. The repertoire was sequenced with immunoSEQ multiplex PCR; TCRdb's copy has only in-frame clones and lacks some. The data hold 50,000 to 70,000 clones, with more than 85% observed a single time. The clonotype comes from a female donor with multiple sclerosis, enrolled in a pregnancy study. V is TRBV4-2 and J is TRBJ2-2; D might be TRBD2 (5 bases). This specimen was peripheral blood, taken in the first trimester of pregnancy. This chain's CDR3 is CASSQESGAPSIEGGELFF. DNA of the CDR3: TGTGCCAGCAGCCAAGAATCTGGCGCCCCCTCAATAGAGGGCGGGGAGCTGTTTTTT.